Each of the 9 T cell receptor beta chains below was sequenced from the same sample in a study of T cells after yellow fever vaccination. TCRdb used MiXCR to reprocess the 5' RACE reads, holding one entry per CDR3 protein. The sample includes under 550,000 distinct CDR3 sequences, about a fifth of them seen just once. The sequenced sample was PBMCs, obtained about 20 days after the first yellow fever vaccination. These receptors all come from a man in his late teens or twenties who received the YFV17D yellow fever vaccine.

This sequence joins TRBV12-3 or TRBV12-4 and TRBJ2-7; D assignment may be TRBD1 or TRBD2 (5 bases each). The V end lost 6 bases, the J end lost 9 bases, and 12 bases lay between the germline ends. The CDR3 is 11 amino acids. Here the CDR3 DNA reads TGTGCCAGCAGGGGGGTGGGTCGGCAGTACTTC. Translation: CASRGVGRQYF.

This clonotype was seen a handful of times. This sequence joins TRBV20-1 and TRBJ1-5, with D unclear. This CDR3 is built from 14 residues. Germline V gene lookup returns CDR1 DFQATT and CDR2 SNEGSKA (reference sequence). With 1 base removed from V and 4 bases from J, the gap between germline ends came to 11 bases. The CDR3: CSARGALVNQPQHF. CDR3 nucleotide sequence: TGCAGTGCTAGAGGCGCCTTGGTGAATCAGCCCCAGCATTTT.

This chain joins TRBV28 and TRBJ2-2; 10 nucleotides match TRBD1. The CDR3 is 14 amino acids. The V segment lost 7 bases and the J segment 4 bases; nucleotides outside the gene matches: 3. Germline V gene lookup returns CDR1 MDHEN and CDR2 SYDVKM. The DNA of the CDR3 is TGTGCCAGCAAGACAGGGGGCATCACCGGGGAGCTGTTTTTT. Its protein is CASKTGGITGELFF.

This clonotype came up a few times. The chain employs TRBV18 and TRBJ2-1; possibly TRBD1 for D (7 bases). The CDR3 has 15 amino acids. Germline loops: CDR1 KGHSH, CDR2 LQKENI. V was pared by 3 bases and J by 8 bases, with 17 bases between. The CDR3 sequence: CASSPQSARGDEQFF. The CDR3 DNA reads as TGTGCCAGCTCACCTCAGAGTGCCAGGGGGGATGAGCAGTTCTTC.

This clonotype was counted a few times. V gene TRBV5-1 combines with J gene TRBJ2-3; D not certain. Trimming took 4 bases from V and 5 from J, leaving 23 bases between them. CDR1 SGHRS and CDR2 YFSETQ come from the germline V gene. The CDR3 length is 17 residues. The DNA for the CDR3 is TGCGCCAGCAGCCCCCCCCCCGGGCGCAACGACGGAGATACGCAGTATTTT. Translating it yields CASSPPPGRNDGDTQYF.

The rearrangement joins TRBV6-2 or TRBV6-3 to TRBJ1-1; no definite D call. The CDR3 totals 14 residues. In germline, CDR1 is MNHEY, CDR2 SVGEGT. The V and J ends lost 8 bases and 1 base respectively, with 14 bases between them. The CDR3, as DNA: TGTGCCAGCGCCCCATGGGGAAGGAACACTGAAGCTTTCTTT. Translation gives CASAPWGRNTEAFF.

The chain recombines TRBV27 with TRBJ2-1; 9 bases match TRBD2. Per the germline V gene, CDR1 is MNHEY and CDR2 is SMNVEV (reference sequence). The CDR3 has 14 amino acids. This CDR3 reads CHVWASGVRGEQFF. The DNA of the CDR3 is TGTCACGTATGGGCTAGCGGGGTTCGGGGTGAGCAGTTCTTC.

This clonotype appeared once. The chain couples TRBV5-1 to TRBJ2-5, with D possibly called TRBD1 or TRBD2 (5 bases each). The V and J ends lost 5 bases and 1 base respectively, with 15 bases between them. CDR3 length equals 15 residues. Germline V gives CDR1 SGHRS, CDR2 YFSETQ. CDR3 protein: CASSGSWGSQETQYF. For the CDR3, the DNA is TGCGCCAGCAGTGGCTCCTGGGGGTCCCAAGAGACCCAGTACTTC.

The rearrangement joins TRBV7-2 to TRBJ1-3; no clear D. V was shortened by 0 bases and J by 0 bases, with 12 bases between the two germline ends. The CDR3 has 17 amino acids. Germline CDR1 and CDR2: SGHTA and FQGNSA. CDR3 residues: CASSLASSRSSGNTIYF. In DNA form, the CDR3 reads TGTGCCAGCAGCTTAGCGAGTAGCAGGTCCTCTGGAAACACCATATATTTT.